This T cell receptor beta chain was documented in a study of long-term antiretroviral therapy in people with HIV (dated by TCRdb to between 2021 and 2023). Regarding the complete study: The earliest samples were collected roughly a decade before the 2015 WHO recommendation for immediate ART, at a time when ART was usually postponed until CD4 counts fell. A retrospective serial study tested whether ART initiation and durable HIV suppression were associated with changes in peripheral blood TRB repertoire composition and diversity. A total of some 200 cryopreserved PBMC samples came from 30 adults with confirmed HIV infection and were collected serially over a mean of roughly six years (range 1-12). Of the roughly 27 participants with HIV, about a dozen were female. No cross-contamination during QIAcube processing was seen in test extractions of a monoclonal T-cell line run alongside 33 polyclonal samples. Paper-wide results and their limitations: Inferences about post-ART repertoire changes were limited because no data were available on ART adherence, viral resistance or therapy changes. The samples were dated from about 2004 to 2018, and the ART regimens that were used may be less effective than current ART regimens. Because pre-ART samples had limited cell numbers, profiling was done on unsorted PBMC rather than on sorted CD4+ and CD8+ T cells. Expanded TRB clones identified before ART initiation dominated the repertoire at all time points, although this dominance fluctuated and declined in many PLHIV after ART. HIV repertoires had narrower CDR3 length ranges than controls, and the network structure suggested an antigen-experienced repertoire that shifted only slightly toward naive after ART. Starting ART was linked to a significant rise in TRB diversity, yet even with long-term ART the diversity remained significantly lower than in transplant donor controls. Because PBMC availability was limited, only the TCR beta chain was sequenced, with no alpha chain pairing.

To be included, a participant needed at least one PBMC sample from before ART initiation plus at least two post-ART samples. Treatment was received in the United States of America by all participants with HIV. Before DNA extraction, cryopreserved samples of about 0.9-11 million PBMC were thawed and then washed. At the time of the earliest PBMC sample for each participant with HIV, ages ranged from about 23 to 60 years. Each participant contributed PBMC samples from 1-4 timepoints before ART initiation and 2-8 timepoints after ART initiation, with a median of 7 samples. Serial HIV viral load, CD4+ T-cell count, ART history and demographic data were obtained for every participant. Genomic DNA was extracted from unsorted PBMC with a Qiagen kit on a QIAcube, with processing performed in batches of 12 samples. Sequencing of the TRB variable region was done with the immunoSEQ hsTCRB v3.0 assay at survey level resolution. TRB sequencing targeted a depth of roughly 35,000-55,000 T-cell genomes per sample. An Illumina MiSeq with a v3 150-cycle kit was used to sequence the pooled TRB libraries. Processing in the source paper ran as follows. Repertoire analysis was performed in R inside a reproducible Nextflow workflow that covered QC, data transformation and analysis. Custom analyses were implemented in LymphoSeq2, an R package for AIRR-Seq data exploration. Four samples yielding fewer than 5000 total TRB sequences were excluded, leaving more than 150 analyzed HIV repertoires. Among the 180 to 200 retained HIV repertoires, more than 55 were collected before ART initiation and approximately 130 after ART initiation. Repertoires were downsampled to 5000 TRB nucleotide sequences, and summary statistics were averaged over 100 downsampling iterations. The analysis kept only TRB sequences whose CDR3 regions were at least seven amino acids long. Diversity was assessed using a clonality score derived from Shannon entropy and using the Gini coefficient. In the repertoire networks, any two of the top 5000 CDR3 amino acid sequences were linked whenever the two sequences differed by an edit distance of one. GLIPH2 predicted antigen specificity groups and MHC restriction for TRB CDR3 amino acid sequences. To flag known associations with CMV, EBV, HIV or tissue antigens, CDR3 amino acid sequences were compared against VDJdb and McPAS-TCR. Pre-ART, post-ART and control groups were compared with Wilcoxon signed-rank tests and Holm-Bonferroni correction. The clones in this table, taken by TCRdb from immuneACCESS, are in-frame only. Not every clone is retained; where verified, under half of the shortfall comes from an unresolved V gene, and the cause of the rest is unknown. D and trimming were read from the DNA, whereas the V and J calls and clone size are those reported in that table. This sample holds about 25,000 clones; around 77% were observed only once. The ten largest clonotypes hold 11% of the sample.

From the cysteine through the phenylalanine, the CDR3 covers 15 amino acids. The sequence is cut down to CDR3 DNA, 45 bases in frame from base 1. CDR1 and CDR2, looked up from the germline V gene, are SGHRS and YFSETQ. The junction shows trimming of 4 bases on V and 4 bases on J, and the gene matches do not reach 6 bases of it. Of note for this clone: No cognate antigen has been identified for it. No base-level quality is on record; no much larger clone is a single base apart.

The sample in question was unsorted PBMCs, obtained 2.1 years after starting antiretroviral therapy. The clonotype comes from a man aged 30 to 39 with HIV. The chain employs TRBV5-1 and TRBJ2-2; 8 bases in the middle match TRBD1. The nucleotide sequence reads as follows: TGCGCCAGCAGCCGGACAGGGACCCTCACCGGGGAGCTGTTTTTT. The encoded protein is CASSRTGTLTGELFF.